The present T cell receptor beta chain was sequenced within a study of CD8+CD57+ T cells in acquired aplastic anemia. Study-level background: DNA per sorted CD4+ or CD8+ sample ranged roughly 0.17 to 27.4 ug, averaging about 3.4 ug. Regarding the study as a whole: Patients and controls were not found to differ significantly in CD8+ Simpson's diversity.

Only patients with CD8+CD57+ cell expansion on flow cytometry were chosen for sequencing. Each patient carried a diagnosis of severe acquired aplastic anemia. None of the patients had been given any therapy when their blood was sampled. Points on this clonotype: The target antigen is unknown. A much larger clone lies a single base off, so this may be a read error.

Germline V CDR1 and CDR2: ENHRY, SYGVKD. V gave up 4 bases and J gave up 2 bases, with 12 bases separating them. The CDR3 totals 15 residues. Genomic DNA constituted the template upon which TCR beta VDJ and CDR3 profiling was performed. TCRdb recomputed calls from the reads with MiXCR, one row per CDR3 protein. The repertoire holds roughly 500,000 distinct CDR3 sequences, with around 32% as singletons. The V gene is TRBV10-3, the J gene TRBJ2-1; D assignment may be TRBD1 or TRBD2 (5 bases each). The clonotype originates from a human donor with aplastic anemia. Material: sorted CD4+, CD8+, or CD8+CD57+ T cells (not recorded which) from PBMCs. The CDR3 sequence: CAISAPRGPYNEQFF. The CDR3 region has the DNA TGTGCCATCAGTGCCCCCCGGGGACCCTACAATGAGCAGTTCTTC.